This TCR beta chain derives from a study of CD4 T cells in relation to SARS-CoV-2 and coronaviruses. Study findings and constraints: Roughly 65% of donors had memory CD4+ clonotypes crossrecognizing SARS-CoV-2 and common cold coronavirus spike.

The length of the CDR3 is 14 residues. Germline V gives CDR1 SNHLY, CDR2 FYNNEI. V shed 10 bases and J shed 3 bases, with 19 bases lying between them. The method was immunoSEQ multiplex PCR; TCRdb's version includes in-frame clones alone and lacks a portion of them. In the table there are approximately 31,000 clones, roughly four fifths of which are singletons. In the case of this clone: The antigen remains undetermined.

This chain connects TRBV2 to TRBJ2-7; D is ambiguous. The receptor was isolated from an adult with COVID-19. Sequencing input: memory CD4+ T cells from PBMCs, cultured in vitro. The CDR3 nucleotides read TGTGCCACCCTGAGGACGGTTTTCGACTACGAGCAGTACTTC. Its translation is CATLRTVFDYEQYF.